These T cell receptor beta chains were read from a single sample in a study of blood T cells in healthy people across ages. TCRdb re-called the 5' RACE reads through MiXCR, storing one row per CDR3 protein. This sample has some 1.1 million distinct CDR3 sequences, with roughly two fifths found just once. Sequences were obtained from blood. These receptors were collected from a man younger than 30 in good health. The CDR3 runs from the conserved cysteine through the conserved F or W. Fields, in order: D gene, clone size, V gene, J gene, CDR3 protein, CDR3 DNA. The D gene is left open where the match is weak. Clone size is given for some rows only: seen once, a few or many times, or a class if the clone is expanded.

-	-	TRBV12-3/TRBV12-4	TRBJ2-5	CASSFPRTRNNEQYF	TGTGCCAGCAGTTTCCCCCGGACGAGGAACAATGAGCAGTACTTC
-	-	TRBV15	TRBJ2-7	CATSSYGAYNEQYF	TGTGCCACCAGCAGCTACGGGGCATACAATGAGCAGTACTTC
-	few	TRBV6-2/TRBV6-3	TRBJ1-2	CASKQRANYGYTF	TGTGCCAGCAAGCAGAGAGCTAACTATGGCTACACCTTC
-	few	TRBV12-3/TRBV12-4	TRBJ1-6	CASSLGPQPLHF	TGTGCCAGCAGTTTAGGACCTCAACCCCTCCACTTT
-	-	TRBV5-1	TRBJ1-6	CASSSIGTGDNSPLHF	TGCGCCAGCAGCTCCATCGGAACGGGGGATAATTCACCCCTCCACTTT
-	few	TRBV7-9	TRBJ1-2	CASSLLEGTYGYTF	TGTGCCAGCAGCTTACTCGAAGGGACCTATGGCTACACCTTC
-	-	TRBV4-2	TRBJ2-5	CASSQGTGRWQTQYF	TGTGCCAGCAGCCAAGGCACAGGGAGGTGGCAGACCCAGTACTTC
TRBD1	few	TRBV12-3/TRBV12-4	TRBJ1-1	CASSRTTGVNTEAFF	TGTGCCAGCAGTCGGACGACAGGGGTGAACACTGAAGCTTTCTTT
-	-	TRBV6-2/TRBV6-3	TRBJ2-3	CASSYGDGDTDTQYF	TGTGCCAGCAGTTACGGCGACGGGGACACAGATACGCAGTATTTT
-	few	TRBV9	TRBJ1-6	CASSGSGSSYNSPLHF	TGTGCCAGCAGCGGGTCCGGGAGCTCCTATAATTCACCCCTCCACTTT
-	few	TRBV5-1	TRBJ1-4	CASSGSGGEAEKLFF	TGCGCCAGCAGCGGGAGTGGAGGGGAAGCCGAAAAACTGTTTTTT
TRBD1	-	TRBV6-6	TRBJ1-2	CASSYTGQGLHNYGYTF	TGTGCCAGCAGCTACACCGGACAGGGCTTGCATAACTATGGCTACACCTTC